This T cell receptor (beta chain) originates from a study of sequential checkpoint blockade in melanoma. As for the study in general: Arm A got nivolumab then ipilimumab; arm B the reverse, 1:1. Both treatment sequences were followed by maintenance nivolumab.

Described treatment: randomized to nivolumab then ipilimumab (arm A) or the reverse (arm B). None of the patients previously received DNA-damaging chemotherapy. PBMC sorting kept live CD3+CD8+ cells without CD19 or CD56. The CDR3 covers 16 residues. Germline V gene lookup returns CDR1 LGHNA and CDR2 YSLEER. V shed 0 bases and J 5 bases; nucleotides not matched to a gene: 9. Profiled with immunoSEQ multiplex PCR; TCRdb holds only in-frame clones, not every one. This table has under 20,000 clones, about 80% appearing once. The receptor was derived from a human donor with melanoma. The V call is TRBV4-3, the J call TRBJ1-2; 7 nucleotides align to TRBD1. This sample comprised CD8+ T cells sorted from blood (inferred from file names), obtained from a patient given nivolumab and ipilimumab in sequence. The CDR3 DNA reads TGCGCCAGCAGCCAAGAAGCGGGCAGGGGGAGGTATGGCTACACCTTC. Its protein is CASSQEAGRGRYGYTF.